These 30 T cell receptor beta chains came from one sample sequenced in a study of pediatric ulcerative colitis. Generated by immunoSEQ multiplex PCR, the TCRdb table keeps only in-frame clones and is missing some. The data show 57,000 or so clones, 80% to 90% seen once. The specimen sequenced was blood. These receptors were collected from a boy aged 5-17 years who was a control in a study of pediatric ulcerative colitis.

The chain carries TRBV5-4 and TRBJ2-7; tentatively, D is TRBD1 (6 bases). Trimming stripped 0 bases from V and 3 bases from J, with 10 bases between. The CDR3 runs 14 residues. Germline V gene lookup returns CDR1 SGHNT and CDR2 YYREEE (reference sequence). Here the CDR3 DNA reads TGTGCCAGCAGCTTGGGAGTAGGGGGCTACGAGCAGTACTTC. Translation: CASSLGVGGYEQYF.

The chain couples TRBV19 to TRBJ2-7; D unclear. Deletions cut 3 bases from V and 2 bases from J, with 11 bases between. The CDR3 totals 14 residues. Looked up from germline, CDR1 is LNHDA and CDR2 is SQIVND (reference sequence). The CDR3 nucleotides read TGTGCCAGTAGTATGGGCCATCGGGCCTACGAGCAGTACTTC. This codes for CASSMGHRAYEQYF. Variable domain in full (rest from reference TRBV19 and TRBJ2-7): DGGITQSPKYLFRKEGQNVTLSCEQNLNHDAMYWYRQDPGQGLRLIYYSQIVNDFQKGDIAEGYSVSREKKESFPLTVTSAQKNPTAFYLCASSMGHRAYEQYFGPGTRLTVT.

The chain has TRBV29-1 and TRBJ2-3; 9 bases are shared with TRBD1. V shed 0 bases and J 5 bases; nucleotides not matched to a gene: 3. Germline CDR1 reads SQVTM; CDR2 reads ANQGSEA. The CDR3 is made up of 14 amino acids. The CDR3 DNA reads TGCAGCGTTGAAGATCTGACAGGGGGAGATACGCAGTATTTT. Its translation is CSVEDLTGGDTQYF.

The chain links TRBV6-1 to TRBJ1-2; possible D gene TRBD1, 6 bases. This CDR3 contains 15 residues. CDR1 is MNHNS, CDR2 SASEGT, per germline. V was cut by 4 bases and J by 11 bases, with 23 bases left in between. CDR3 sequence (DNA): TGTGCCAGCAGTGGAGAAGTCGCGGGGGGCGCAAGTTACACCTTC. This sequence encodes CASSGEVAGGASYTF.

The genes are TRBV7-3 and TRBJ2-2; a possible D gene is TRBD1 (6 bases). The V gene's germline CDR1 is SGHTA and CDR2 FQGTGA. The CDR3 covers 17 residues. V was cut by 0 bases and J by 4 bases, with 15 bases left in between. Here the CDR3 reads CASSLTGALVSTGELFF. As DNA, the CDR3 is TGTGCCAGCAGCTTAACGGGGGCGCTGGTGAGCACCGGGGAGCTGTTTTTT.

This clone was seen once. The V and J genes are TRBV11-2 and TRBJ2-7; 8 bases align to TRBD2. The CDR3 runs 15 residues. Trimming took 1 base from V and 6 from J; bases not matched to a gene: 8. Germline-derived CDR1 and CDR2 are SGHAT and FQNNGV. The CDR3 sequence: CASSLGGGMGTEQYF. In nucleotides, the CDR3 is TGTGCCAGCAGCTTAGGCGGGGGGATGGGTACCGAGCAGTACTTC. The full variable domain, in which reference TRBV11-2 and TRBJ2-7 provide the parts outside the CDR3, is EAGVAQSPRYKIIEKRQSVAFWCNPISGHATLYWYQQILGQGPKLLIQFQNNGVVDDSQLPKDRFSAERLKGVDSTLKIQPAKLEDSAVYLCASSLGGGMGTEQYFGPGTRLTVT.

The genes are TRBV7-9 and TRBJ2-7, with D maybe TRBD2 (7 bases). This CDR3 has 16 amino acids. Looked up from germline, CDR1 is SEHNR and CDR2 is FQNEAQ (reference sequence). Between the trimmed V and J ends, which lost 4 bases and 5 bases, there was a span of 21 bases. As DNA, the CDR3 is TGTGCCAGCAGCTCGGTGCCCGGGGGGCTCACCAACGAGCAGTACTTC. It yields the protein CASSSVPGGLTNEQYF. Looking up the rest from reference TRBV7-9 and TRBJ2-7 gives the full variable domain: DTGVSQNPRHKITKRGQNVTFRCDPISEHNRLYWYRQTLGQGPEFLTYFQNEAQLEKSRLLSDRFSAERPKGSFSTLEIQRTEQGDSAMYLCASSSVPGGLTNEQYFGPGTRLTVT.

The CDR3 here is CASSQGGGRSNQPQHF. The CDR3 DNA reads as TGCGCCAGCAGCCAAGGAGGGGGACGGAGCAATCAGCCCCAGCATTTT. This chain uses TRBV4-3 with TRBJ1-5; weak D call: TRBD1 (6 bases). V gave up 1 base and J gave up 1 base, with 11 bases separating them. Germline CDR1 LGHNA, CDR2 YSLEER. The CDR3 has 16 amino acids.

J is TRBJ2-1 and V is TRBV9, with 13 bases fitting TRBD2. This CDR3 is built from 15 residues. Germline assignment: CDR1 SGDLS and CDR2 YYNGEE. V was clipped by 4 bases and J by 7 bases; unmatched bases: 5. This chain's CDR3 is CASSKLAGGLNEQFF. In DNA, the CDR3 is TGTGCCAGCAGCAAACTAGCGGGAGGGCTTAATGAGCAGTTCTTC. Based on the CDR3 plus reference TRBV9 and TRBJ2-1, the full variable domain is DSGVTQTPKHLITATGQRVTLRCSPRSGDLSVYWYQQSLDQGLQFLIQYYNGEERAKGNILERFSAQQFPDLHSELNLSSLELGDSALYFCASSKLAGGLNEQFFGPGTRLTVL.

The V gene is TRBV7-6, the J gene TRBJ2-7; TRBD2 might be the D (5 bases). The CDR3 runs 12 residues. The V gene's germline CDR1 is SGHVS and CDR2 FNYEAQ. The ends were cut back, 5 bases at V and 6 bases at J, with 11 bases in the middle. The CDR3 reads CASSPGGSEQYF. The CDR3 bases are TGTGCCAGCAGCCCAGGAGGCTCCGAGCAGTACTTC.

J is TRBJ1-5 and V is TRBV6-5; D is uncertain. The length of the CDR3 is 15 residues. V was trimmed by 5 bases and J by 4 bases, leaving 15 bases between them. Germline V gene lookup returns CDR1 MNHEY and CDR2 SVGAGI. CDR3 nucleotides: TGTGCCAGCAGTATAAAGGCAGAGTGGAATCAGCCCCAGCATTTT. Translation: CASSIKAEWNQPQHF.

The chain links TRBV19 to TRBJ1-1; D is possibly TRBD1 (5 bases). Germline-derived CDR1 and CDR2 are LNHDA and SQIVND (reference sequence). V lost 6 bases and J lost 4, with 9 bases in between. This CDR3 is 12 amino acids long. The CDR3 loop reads CASRSGITEAFF. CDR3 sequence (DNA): TGTGCCAGTAGATCAGGGATCACTGAAGCTTTCTTT.

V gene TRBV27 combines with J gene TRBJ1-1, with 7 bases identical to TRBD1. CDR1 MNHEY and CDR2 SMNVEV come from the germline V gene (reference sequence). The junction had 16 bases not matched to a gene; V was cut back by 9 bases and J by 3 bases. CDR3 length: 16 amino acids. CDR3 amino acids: CARFTDRVLMDTEAFF. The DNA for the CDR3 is TGTGCCAGATTCACTGACAGGGTCCTAATGGACACTGAAGCTTTCTTT.

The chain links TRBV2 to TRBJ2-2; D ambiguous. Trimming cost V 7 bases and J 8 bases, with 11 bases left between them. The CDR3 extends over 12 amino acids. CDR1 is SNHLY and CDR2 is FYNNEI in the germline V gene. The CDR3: CASNYYSGELFF. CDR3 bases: TGTGCCAGCAATTACTATTCAGGGGAGCTGTTTTTT.

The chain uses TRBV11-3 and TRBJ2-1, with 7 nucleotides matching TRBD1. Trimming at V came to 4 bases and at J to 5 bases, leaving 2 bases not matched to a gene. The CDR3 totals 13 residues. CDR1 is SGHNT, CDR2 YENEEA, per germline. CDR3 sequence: CASSWDSNNEQFF. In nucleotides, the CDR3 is TGTGCCAGCAGCTGGGACAGTAACAATGAGCAGTTCTTC.

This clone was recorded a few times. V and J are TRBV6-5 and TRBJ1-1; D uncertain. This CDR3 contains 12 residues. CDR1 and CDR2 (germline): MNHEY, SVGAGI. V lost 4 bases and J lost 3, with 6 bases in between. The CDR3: CASSSAYTEAFF. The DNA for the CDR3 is TGTGCCAGCAGTTCGGCGTACACTGAAGCTTTCTTT.

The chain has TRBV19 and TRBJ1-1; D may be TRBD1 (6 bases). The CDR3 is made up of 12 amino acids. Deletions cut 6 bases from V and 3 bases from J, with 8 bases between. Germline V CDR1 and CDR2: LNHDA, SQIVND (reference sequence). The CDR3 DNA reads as TGTGCCAGTAGAAACAGGGACACTGAAGCTTTCTTT. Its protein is CASRNRDTEAFF.

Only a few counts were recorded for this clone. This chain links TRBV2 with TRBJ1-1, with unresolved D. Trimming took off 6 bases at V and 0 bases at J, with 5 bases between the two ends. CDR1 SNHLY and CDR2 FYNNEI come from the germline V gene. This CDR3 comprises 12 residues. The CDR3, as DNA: TGTGCCAGCAGGGGATTGAACACTGAAGCTTTCTTT. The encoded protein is CASRGLNTEAFF.

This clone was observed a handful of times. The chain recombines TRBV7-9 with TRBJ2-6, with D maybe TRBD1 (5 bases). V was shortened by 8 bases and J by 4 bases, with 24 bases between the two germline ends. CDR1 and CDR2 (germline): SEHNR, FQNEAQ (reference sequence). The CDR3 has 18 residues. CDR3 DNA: TGTGCCAGCCCCCTTCAGGGCAGGTCTCCTTCAGGGGCCAACGTCCTGACTTTC. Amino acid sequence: CASPLQGRSPSGANVLTF.

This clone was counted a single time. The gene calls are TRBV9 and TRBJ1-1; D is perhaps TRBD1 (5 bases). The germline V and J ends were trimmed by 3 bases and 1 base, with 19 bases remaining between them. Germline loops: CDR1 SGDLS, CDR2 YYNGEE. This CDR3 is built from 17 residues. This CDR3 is CASSEVTGGTTNTEAFF. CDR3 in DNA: TGTGCCAGCAGCGAGGTGACCGGGGGGACGACGAACACTGAAGCTTTCTTT.

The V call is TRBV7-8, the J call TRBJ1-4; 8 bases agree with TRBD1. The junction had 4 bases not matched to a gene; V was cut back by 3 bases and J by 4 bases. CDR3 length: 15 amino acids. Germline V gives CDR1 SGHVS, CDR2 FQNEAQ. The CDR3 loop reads CASSFGTGNNEKLFF. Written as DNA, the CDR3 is TGTGCCAGCAGCTTCGGGACAGGAAATAATGAAAAACTGTTTTTT.

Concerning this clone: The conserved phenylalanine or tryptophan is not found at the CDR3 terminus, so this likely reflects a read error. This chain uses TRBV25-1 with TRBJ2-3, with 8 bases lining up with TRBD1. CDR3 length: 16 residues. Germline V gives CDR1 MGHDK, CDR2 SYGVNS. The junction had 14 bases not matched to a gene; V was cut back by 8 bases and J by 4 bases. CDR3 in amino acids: CASGTAGQEEPDTQYL. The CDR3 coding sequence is TGTGCCAGCGGGACTGCGGGACAGGAGGAACCAGATACGCAGTATCTT.

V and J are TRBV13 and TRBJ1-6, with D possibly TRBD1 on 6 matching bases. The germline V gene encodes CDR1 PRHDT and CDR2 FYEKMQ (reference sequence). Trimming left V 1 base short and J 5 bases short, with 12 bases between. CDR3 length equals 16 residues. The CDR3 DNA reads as TGTGCCAGCAGCTTAGACAGGGATCTTAATAATTCACCCCTCCACTTT. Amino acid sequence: CASSLDRDLNNSPLHF.

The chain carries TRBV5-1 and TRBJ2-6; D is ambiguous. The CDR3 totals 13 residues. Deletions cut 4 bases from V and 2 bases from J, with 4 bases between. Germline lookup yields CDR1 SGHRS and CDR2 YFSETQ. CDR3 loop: CASSPAGANVLTF. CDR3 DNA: TGCGCCAGCAGCCCCGCTGGGGCCAACGTCCTGACTTTC.

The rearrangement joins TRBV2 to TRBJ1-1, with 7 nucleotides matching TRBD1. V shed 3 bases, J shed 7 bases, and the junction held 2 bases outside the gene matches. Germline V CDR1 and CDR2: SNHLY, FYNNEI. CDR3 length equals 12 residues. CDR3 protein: CASSDPGGEAFF. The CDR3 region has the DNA TGTGCCAGCAGTGACCCAGGGGGTGAAGCTTTCTTT.

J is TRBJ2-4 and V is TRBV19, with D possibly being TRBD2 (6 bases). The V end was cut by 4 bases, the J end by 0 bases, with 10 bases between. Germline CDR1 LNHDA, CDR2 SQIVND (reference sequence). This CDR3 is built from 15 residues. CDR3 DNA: TGTGCCAGTAGTAGGGCGGGACGAGCCAAAAACATTCAGTACTTC. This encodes CASSRAGRAKNIQYF. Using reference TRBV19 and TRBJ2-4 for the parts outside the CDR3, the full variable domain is DGGITQSPKYLFRKEGQNVTLSCEQNLNHDAMYWYRQDPGQGLRLIYYSQIVNDFQKGDIAEGYSVSREKKESFPLTVTSAQKNPTAFYLCASSRAGRAKNIQYFGAGTRLSVL.

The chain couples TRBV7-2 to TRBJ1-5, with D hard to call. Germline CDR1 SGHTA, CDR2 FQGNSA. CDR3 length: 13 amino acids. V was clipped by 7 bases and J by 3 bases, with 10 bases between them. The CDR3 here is CASTLDLNQPQHF. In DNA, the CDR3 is TGTGCCAGCACCCTCGATCTCAATCAGCCCCAGCATTTT.

Here the CDR3 DNA reads TGTGCCAGCAGCCCGTCCGTGCTAGGGGCCGGGGAGCTGTTTTTT. Its translation is CASSPSVLGAGELFF. The genes are TRBV7-6 and TRBJ2-2; D might be TRBD1 (5 bases). The germline V gene encodes CDR1 SGHVS and CDR2 FNYEAQ. Deletions cut 5 bases from V and 6 bases from J, with 16 bases between. CDR3 length: 15 amino acids.

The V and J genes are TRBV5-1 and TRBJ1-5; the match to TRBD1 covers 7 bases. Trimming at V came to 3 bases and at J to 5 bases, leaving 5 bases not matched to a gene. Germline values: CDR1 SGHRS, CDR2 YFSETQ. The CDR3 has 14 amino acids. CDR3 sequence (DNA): TGCGCCAGCAGCTCCGGGACAGACGATCAGCCCCAGCATTTT. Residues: CASSSGTDDQPQHF. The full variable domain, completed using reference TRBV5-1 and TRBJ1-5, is KAGVTQTPRYLIKTRGQQVTLSCSPISGHRSVSWYQQTPGQGLQFLFEYFSETQRNKGNFPGRFSGRQFSNSRSEMNVSTLELGDSALYLCASSSGTDDQPQHFGDGTRLSIL.

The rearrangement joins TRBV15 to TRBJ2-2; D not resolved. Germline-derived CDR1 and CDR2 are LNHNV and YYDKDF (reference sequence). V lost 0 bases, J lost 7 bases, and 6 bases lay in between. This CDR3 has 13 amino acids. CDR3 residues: CATSRDTDGELFF. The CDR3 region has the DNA TGTGCCACCAGCAGAGATACTGACGGGGAGCTGTTTTTT.